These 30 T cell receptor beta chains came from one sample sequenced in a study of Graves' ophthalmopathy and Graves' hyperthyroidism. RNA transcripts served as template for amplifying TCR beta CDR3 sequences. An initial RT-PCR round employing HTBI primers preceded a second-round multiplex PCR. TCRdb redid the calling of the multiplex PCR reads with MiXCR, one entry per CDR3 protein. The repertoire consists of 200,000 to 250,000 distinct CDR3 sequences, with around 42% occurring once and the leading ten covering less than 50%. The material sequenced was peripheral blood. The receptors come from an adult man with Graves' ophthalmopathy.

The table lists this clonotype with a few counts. The CDR3 nucleotides are TGTGCCAGCAGCTTTCAGGGGCAAAATTCACCCCTCCACTTT. This gives the protein CASSFQGQNSPLHF. The chain couples TRBV7-9 to TRBJ1-6; D is possibly TRBD1 (6 bases). V was cut by 3 bases and J by 7 bases, with 10 bases left in between. Germline V CDR1 and CDR2: SEHNR, FQNEAQ (reference sequence). The CDR3 is made up of 14 amino acids.

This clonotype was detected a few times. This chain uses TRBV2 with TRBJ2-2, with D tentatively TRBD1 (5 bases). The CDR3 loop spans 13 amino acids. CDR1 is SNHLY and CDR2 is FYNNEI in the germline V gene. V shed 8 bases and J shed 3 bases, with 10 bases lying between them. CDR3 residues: CASQDRDTGELFF. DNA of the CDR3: TGTGCCAGCCAAGACAGAGACACCGGGGAGCTGTTTTTT.

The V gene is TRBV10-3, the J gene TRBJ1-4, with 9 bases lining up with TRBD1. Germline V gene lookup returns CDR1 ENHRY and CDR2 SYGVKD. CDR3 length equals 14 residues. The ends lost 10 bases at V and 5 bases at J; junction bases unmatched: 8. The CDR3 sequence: CASAWGQGNEKLFF. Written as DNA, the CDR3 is TGTGCCAGCGCTTGGGGACAGGGAAATGAAAAACTGTTTTTT.

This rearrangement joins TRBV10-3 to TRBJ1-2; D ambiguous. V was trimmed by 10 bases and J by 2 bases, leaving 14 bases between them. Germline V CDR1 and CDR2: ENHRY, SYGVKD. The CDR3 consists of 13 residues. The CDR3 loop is CASRRDRNYGYTF. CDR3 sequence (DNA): TGTGCCAGCAGACGAGACCGGAACTATGGCTACACCTTC.

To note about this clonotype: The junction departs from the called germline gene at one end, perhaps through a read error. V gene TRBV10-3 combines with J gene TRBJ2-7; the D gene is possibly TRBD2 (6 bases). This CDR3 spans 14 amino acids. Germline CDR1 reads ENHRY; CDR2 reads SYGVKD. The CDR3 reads CASSPLSGDYEQYF. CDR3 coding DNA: TGTGCCAGCAGTCCCCTTTCGGGGGACTACGAGCAGTACTTC.

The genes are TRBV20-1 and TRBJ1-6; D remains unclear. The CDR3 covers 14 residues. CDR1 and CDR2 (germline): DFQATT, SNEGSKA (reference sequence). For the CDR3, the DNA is TGCTCTCGGACCGCCAGCTCCTATAATTCACCCCTCCACTTT. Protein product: CSRTASSYNSPLHF.

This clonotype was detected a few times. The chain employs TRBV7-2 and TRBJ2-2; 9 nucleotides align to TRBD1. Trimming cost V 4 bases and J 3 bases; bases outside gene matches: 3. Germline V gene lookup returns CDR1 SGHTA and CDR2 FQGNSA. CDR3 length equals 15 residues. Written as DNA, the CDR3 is TGTGCCAGCAGCTGGGGACAGGGAGACACCGGGGAGCTGTTTTTT. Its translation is CASSWGQGDTGELFF.

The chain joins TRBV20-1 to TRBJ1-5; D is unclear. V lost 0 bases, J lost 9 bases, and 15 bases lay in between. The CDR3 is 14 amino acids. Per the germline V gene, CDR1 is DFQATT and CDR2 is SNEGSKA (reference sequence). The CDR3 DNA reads TGCAGTGCTAGAGACCCTTTTGGAGGCTGGCCCCAGCATTTT. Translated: CSARDPFGGWPQHF.

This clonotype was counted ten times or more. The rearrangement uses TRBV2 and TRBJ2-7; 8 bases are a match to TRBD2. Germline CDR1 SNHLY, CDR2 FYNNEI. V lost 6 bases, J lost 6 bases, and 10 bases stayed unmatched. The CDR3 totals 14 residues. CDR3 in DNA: TGTGCCAGCAGATCGGGACTAGGAGCGGTCGAGCAGTACTTC. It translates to CASRSGLGAVEQYF.

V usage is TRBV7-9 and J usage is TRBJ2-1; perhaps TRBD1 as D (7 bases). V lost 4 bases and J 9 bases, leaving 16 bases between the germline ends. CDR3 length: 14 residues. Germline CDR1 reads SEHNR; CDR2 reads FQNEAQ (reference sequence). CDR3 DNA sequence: TGTGCCAGCAGCTCGGGAGACAGGGCGGTTGAGCAGTTCTTC. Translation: CASSSGDRAVEQFF.

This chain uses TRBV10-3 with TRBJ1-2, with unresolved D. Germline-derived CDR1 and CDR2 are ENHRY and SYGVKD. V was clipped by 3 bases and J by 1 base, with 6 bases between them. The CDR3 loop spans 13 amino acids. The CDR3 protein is CAISEEVNYGYTF. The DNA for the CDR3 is TGTGCCATCAGTGAAGAGGTTAACTATGGCTACACCTTC.

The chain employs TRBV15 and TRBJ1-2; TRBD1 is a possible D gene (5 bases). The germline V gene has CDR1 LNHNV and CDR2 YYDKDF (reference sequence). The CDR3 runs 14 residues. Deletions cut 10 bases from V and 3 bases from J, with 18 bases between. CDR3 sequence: CASTLRGGDYGYTF. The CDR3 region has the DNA TGTGCCAGCACCCTTCGGGGGGGGGACTATGGCTACACCTTC.

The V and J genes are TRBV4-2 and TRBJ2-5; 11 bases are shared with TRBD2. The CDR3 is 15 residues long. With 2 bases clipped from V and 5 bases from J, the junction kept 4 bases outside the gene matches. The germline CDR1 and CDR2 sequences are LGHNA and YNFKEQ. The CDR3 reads CASSQSTSGKETQYF. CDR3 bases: TGTGCCAGCAGCCAATCGACTAGCGGGAAGGAGACCCAGTACTTC.

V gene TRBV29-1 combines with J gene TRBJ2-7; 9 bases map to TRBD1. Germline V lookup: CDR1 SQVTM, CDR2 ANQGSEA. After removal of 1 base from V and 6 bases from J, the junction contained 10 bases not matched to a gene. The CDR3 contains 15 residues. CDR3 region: CSVEALDRGGGEQYF. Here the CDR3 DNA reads TGCAGCGTTGAAGCCCTGGACAGGGGAGGTGGCGAGCAGTACTTC.

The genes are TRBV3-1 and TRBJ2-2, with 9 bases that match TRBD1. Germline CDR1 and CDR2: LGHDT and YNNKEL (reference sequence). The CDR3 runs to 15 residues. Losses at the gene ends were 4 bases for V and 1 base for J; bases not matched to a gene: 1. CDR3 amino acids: CASSLGQGNTGELFF. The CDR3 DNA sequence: TGTGCCAGCAGCCTGGGACAGGGGAACACCGGGGAGCTGTTTTTT.

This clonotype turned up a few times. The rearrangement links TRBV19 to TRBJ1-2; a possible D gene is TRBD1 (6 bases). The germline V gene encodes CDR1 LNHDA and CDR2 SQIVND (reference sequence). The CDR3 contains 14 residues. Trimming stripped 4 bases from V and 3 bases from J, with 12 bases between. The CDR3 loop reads CASSNSGEDYGYTF. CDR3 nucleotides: TGTGCCAGTAGTAACTCAGGGGAGGACTATGGCTACACCTTC.

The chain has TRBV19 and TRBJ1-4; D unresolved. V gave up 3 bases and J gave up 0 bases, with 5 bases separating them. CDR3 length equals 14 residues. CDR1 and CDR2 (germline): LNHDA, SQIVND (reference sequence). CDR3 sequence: CASSISATNEKLFF. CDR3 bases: TGTGCCAGTAGTATCTCGGCAACTAATGAAAAACTGTTTTTT.

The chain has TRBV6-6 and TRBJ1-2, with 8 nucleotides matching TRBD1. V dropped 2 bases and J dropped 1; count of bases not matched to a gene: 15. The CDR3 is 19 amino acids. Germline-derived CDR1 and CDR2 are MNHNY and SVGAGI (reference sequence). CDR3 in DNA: TGTGCCAGCAGTTACCTAGGACAGGGCGCGCACCAACGTAACTATGGCTACACCTTC. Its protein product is CASSYLGQGAHQRNYGYTF.

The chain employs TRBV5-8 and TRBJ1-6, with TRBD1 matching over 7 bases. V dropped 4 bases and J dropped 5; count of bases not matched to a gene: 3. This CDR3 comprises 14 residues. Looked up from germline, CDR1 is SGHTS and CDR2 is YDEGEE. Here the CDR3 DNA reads TGTGCCAGCAGCGTCAGGGGGAATAATTCACCCCTCCACTTT. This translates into CASSVRGNNSPLHF. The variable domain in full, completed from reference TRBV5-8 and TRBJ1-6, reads EAGVTQSPTHLIKTRGQQATLRCSPISGHTSVYWYQQALGLGLQFLLWYDEGEERNRGNFPPRFSGRQFPNYSSELNVNALELEDSALYLCASSVRGNNSPLHFGNGTRLTVT.

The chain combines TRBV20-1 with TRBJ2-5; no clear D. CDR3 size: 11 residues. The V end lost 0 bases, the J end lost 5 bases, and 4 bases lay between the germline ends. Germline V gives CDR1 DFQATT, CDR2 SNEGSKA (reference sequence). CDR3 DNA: TGCAGTGCTAGAGATCTGGAGACCCAGTACTTC. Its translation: CSARDLETQYF.

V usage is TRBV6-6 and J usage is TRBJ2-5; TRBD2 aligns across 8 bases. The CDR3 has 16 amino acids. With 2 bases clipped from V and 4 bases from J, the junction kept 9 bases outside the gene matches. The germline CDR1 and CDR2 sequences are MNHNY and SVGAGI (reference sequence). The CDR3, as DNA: TGTGCCAGCAGTTACACGGGGGGACTAGGGACAGAGACCCAGTACTTC. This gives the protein CASSYTGGLGTETQYF.

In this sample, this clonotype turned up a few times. The CDR3 region is CASSITGSYGYTF. The CDR3 DNA reads TGTGCCAGCAGCATAACAGGGAGCTATGGCTACACCTTC. The V and J genes are TRBV6-1 and TRBJ1-2; D might be TRBD1 (6 bases). The germline gives CDR1 MNHNS, CDR2 SASEGT. The CDR3 loop spans 13 amino acids. Trimming stripped 6 bases from V and 4 bases from J, with 12 bases between.

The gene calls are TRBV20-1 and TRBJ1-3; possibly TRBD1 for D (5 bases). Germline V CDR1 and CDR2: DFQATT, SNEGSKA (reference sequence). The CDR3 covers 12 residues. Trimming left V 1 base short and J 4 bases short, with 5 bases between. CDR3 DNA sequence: TGCAGTGCTAGAGGGGGGGGAAACACCATATATTTT. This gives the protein CSARGGGNTIYF.

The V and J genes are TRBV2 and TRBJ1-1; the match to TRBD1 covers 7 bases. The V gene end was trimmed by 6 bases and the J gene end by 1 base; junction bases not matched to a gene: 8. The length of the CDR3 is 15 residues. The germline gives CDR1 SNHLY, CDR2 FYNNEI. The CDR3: CASRVTGYGNTEAFF. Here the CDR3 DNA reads TGTGCCAGCAGGGTGACAGGGTATGGGAACACTGAAGCTTTCTTT.

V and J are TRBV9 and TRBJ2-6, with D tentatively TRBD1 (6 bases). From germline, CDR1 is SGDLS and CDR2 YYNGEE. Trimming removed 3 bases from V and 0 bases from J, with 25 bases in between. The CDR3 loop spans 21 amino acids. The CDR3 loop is CASSAGGSRDTRSSGANVLTF. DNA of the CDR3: TGTGCCAGCAGCGCAGGAGGAAGTCGGGACACACGGAGCTCTGGGGCCAACGTCCTGACTTTC.

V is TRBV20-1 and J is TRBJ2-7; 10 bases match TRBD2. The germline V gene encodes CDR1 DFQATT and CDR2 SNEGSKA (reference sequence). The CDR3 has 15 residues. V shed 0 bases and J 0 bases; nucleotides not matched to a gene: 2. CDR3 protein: CSARDSGGNSYEQYF. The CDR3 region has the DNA TGCAGTGCTAGAGATAGCGGGGGGAACTCCTACGAGCAGTACTTC.

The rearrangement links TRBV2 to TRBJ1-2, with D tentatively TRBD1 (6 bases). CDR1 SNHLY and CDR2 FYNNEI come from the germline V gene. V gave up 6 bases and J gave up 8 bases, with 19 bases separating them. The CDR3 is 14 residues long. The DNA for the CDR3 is TGTGCCAGCAGCCCCGAGACAGGTGTTACCGGCTACACCTTC. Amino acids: CASSPETGVTGYTF. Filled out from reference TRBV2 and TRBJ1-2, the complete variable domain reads EPEVTQTPSHQVTQMGQEVILRCVPISNHLYFYWYRQILGQKVEFLVSFYNNEISEKSEIFDDQFSVERPDGSNFTLKIRSTKLEDSAMYFCASSPETGVTGYTFGSGTRLTVV.

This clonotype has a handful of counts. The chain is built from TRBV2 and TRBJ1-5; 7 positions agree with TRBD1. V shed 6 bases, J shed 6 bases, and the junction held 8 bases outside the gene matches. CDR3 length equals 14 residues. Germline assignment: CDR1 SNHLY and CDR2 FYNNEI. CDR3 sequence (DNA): TGTGCCAGCAGCACAGGGGAAGGGTTTCAGCCCCAGCATTTT. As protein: CASSTGEGFQPQHF.

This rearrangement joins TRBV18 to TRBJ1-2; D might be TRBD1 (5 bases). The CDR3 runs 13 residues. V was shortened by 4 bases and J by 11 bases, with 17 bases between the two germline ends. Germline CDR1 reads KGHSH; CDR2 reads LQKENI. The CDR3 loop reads CASSHGHSGGYTF. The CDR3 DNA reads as TGTGCCAGCTCACACGGACATAGCGGAGGTTACACCTTC.

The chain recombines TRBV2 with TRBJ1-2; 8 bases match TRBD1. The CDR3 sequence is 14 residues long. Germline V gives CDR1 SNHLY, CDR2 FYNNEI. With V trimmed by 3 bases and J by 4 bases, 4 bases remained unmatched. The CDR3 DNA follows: TGTGCCAGCAGTGACAGGGGGCTAATCTATGGCTACACCTTC. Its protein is CASSDRGLIYGYTF.